This T cell receptor beta chain was observed in a study of cytomegalovirus exposure and HLA in healthy donors. This clone showed up just a few times. V dropped 4 bases and J dropped 1 base, with 11 bases sitting between them. The CDR3 runs 14 residues. Germline values: CDR1 SGDLS, CDR2 YYNGEE. The PCR made use of 60 Vbeta and 13 Jbeta primers. Assay: immunoSEQ multiplex PCR; the TCRdb copy retains only in-frame clones and omits some. The table includes a few hundred thousand clones, more than 60% detected once. The sequencing sample was made of PBMCs. The receptor's source is a woman in her sixties or seventies in good health and CMV-seropositive. This rearrangement joins TRBV9 to TRBJ1-1; tentative D call: TRBD1 (6 bases). In DNA form, the CDR3 reads TGTGCCAGCAGCAGAGGACAGCCGAACACTGAAGCTTTCTTT. Translated, it gives CASSRGQPNTEAFF.